Listed here are 16 T cell receptor beta chains from one sample, sequenced in a study of blood T cell repertoires in COVID-19. TCRdb's copy holds only in-frame clones and misses some; the assay was immunoSEQ multiplex PCR. Found here are some 390,000 clones, roughly 89% of them singletons; the top ten hold 1.7%. The sample taken for sequencing was PBMCs or T cells enriched from blood (not recorded which). Every receptor here comes from a woman aged 25 to 39 who had recovered from COVID-19.

This sequence joins TRBV11-3 and TRBJ2-7; D perhaps matches TRBD2 (7 bases). Germline CDR1 and CDR2: SGHNT and YENEEA. The CDR3 is 14 residues long. The V end lost 5 bases, the J end lost 5 bases, and 16 bases lay between the germline ends. The CDR3 DNA sequence: TGTGCCAGCAGCCCCGAGGGGGGGGGACACGAGCAGTACTTC. Protein: CASSPEGGGHEQYF.

The chain recombines TRBV6-5 with TRBJ1-1, with 7 bases lining up with TRBD1. CDR1 and CDR2 from the germline V gene are MNHEY and SVGAGI. The CDR3 sequence is 14 residues long. Trimming cost V 7 bases and J 3 bases; bases outside gene matches: 8. The CDR3 loop is CASTKGQRDTEAFF. In nucleotides, the CDR3 is TGTGCCAGCACTAAGGGACAGAGAGACACTGAAGCTTTCTTT.

This rearrangement joins TRBV5-4 to TRBJ2-3; 9 bases match TRBD2. This CDR3 contains 16 residues. With 2 bases clipped from V and 1 base from J, the junction kept 5 bases outside the gene matches. Germline V gene data show CDR1 as SGHNT and CDR2 as YYREEE (reference sequence). CDR3 sequence (DNA): TGTGCCAGCAGCTTAGGCGGGGGGGCCGGCACAGATACGCAGTATTTT. It codes for CASSLGGGAGTDTQYF.

CDR3 region: CASSSPVVAYVEAQYF. In DNA form, the CDR3 reads TGTGCCAGCAGTTCGCCCGTAGTCGCATATGTTGAGGCCCAGTACTTC. The chain links TRBV5-8 to TRBJ2-5, with D unresolved. CDR3 length: 16 amino acids. Germline CDR1 and CDR2: SGHTS and YDEGEE. Trimming cost V 5 bases and J 9 bases, with 26 bases left between them.

The V and J genes are TRBV10-3 and TRBJ1-2; no firm D call. CDR3 length equals 15 residues. Deletions cut 2 bases from V and 2 bases from J, with 12 bases between. Germline-derived CDR1 and CDR2 are ENHRY and SYGVKD. The CDR3, as DNA: TGTGCCATCAGTGAGGCGAGGATGGCGAACTATGGCTACACCTTC. Amino acid sequence: CAISEARMANYGYTF.

This clone was counted only a few times. The V call is TRBV5-1, the J call TRBJ1-6; D not resolved. Germline loops: CDR1 SGHRS, CDR2 YFSETQ. Trimming took off 1 base at V and 5 bases at J, with 13 bases between the two ends. CDR3 length: 16 residues. The CDR3 is CASSLSRVWDNSPLHF. CDR3 bases: TGCGCCAGCAGCTTGAGTCGGGTCTGGGATAATTCACCCCTCCACTTT. Looking up the rest from reference TRBV5-1 and TRBJ1-6 gives the full variable domain: KAGVTQTPRYLIKTRGQQVTLSCSPISGHRSVSWYQQTPGQGLQFLFEYFSETQRNKGNFPGRFSGRQFSNSRSEMNVSTLELGDSALYLCASSLSRVWDNSPLHFGNGTRLTVT.

The chain is built from TRBV7-8 and TRBJ1-2; 11 bases align to TRBD1. V trimming: 4 bases; J trimming: 6 bases; junction bases outside the gene matches: 7. The CDR3 is 15 amino acids. Germline lookup yields CDR1 SGHVS and CDR2 FQNEAQ. The CDR3 DNA sequence: TGTGCCAGCAGCTCCCCGGGACAGGGGGACCATGGCTACACCTTC. Amino acid sequence: CASSSPGQGDHGYTF. Full variable domain (rest looked up from reference TRBV7-8 and TRBJ1-2): GAGVSQSPRYKVAKRGQDVALRCDPISGHVSLFWYQQALGQGPEFLTYFQNEAQLDKSGLPSDRFFAERPEGSVSTLKIQRTQQEDSAVYLCASSSPGQGDHGYTFGSGTRLTVV.

The chain recombines TRBV19 with TRBJ1-1; D is perhaps TRBD1 (5 bases). The CDR3 runs to 14 residues. V was trimmed by 3 bases and J by 5 bases, leaving 13 bases between them. In germline, CDR1 is LNHDA, CDR2 SQIVND (reference sequence). CDR3 region: CASSIRGAGTEAFF. For the CDR3, the DNA is TGTGCCAGTAGTATTCGCGGGGCGGGGACTGAAGCTTTCTTT.

This chain connects TRBV15 to TRBJ2-7; maybe TRBD1 (6 bases). The V gene's germline CDR1 is LNHNV and CDR2 YYDKDF (reference sequence). The CDR3 sequence is 15 residues long. Trimming removed 0 bases from V and 2 bases from J, with 11 bases in between. The CDR3 DNA sequence: TGTGCCACCAGCAGAGATTCGACAGGAACCTACGAGCAGTACTTC. Encoded protein: CATSRDSTGTYEQYF.

This sequence joins TRBV4-1 and TRBJ2-3; D not certain. The CDR3 is 16 residues long. The germline CDR1 and CDR2 sequences are MGHRA and YSYEKL. The germline V and J ends were trimmed by 3 bases and 0 bases, with 13 bases remaining between them. The CDR3, as DNA: TGCGCCAGCAGCCAGAAGATAGATACTAGCACAGATACGCAGTATTTT. This encodes CASSQKIDTSTDTQYF.

This chain joins TRBV7-9 and TRBJ1-2; D not resolved. Germline-derived CDR1 and CDR2 are SEHNR and FQNEAQ (reference sequence). V was cut by 5 bases and J by 2 bases, with 12 bases left in between. The CDR3 totals 14 residues. The chain's CDR3 is CASSTGSQNYGYTF. The CDR3 coding sequence is TGTGCCAGCAGCACCGGGAGCCAAAACTATGGCTACACCTTC.

This chain uses TRBV2 with TRBJ1-1; D is unresolved. The V gene's germline CDR1 is SNHLY and CDR2 FYNNEI. The CDR3 has 14 amino acids. V was clipped by 0 bases and J by 4 bases, with 9 bases between them. The CDR3 DNA is TGTGCCAGCAGTGAAGCGCGAGGGAGCACTGAAGCTTTCTTT. Protein product: CASSEARGSTEAFF.

The chain combines TRBV25-1 with TRBJ1-1; D remains unclear. V lost 8 bases and J lost 4, with 14 bases in between. This CDR3 comprises 13 residues. Germline V gives CDR1 MGHDK, CDR2 SYGVNS. The DNA of the CDR3 is TGTGCCAGCCCCTGGGGAGAGGGCACTGAAGCTTTCTTT. Its protein product is CASPWGEGTEAFF.

In its sample, this clone was seen a few times. The rearrangement links TRBV10-1 to TRBJ2-1, with D possibly TRBD2 on 5 matching bases. The V gene lost 0 bases and the J gene lost 5 bases, with 5 bases spanning the gap. The germline V gene has CDR1 WNHNN and CDR2 SYGVQD (reference sequence). The CDR3 extends over 13 amino acids. The chain's CDR3 is CASSESGNNEQFF. The CDR3 DNA is TGCGCCAGCAGTGAGTCCGGGAACAATGAGCAGTTCTTC.

The genes are TRBV7-8 and TRBJ2-1; perhaps TRBD2 as D (6 bases). Trimming stripped 8 bases from V and 2 bases from J, with 16 bases between. The CDR3 is 15 amino acids. The germline V gene encodes CDR1 SGHVS and CDR2 FQNEAQ. CDR3 DNA: TGTGCCAGCTCCCTGAGGCGGGGTACCTACAATGAGCAGTTCTTC. This gives the protein CASSLRRGTYNEQFF. Together with reference TRBV7-8 and TRBJ2-1, the CDR3 gives the full variable domain: GAGVSQSPRYKVAKRGQDVALRCDPISGHVSLFWYQQALGQGPEFLTYFQNEAQLDKSGLPSDRFFAERPEGSVSTLKIQRTQQEDSAVYLCASSLRRGTYNEQFFGPGTRLTVL.

J is TRBJ1-2 and V is TRBV4-1, with D possibly being TRBD1 (6 bases). Trimming took 2 bases from V and 2 from J, leaving 18 bases between them. This CDR3 is built from 17 residues. The germline V gene encodes CDR1 MGHRA and CDR2 YSYEKL. The CDR3 loop reads CASSQPGFTGINYGYTF. The CDR3 DNA follows: TGCGCCAGCAGCCAACCCGGATTTACAGGGATCAACTATGGCTACACCTTC.